A selection of T cell receptor beta chains follows, all from one sample in a study of graft-versus-host responses after intestinal transplantation. These receptors have no identified antigens. The table came from immunoSEQ multiplex PCR; TCRdb's copy has only in-frame clones and leaves some out. The profile shows fewer than 130,000 clones, around 95% of them singletons. Source: unstimulated CD8+ T cells sorted from spleen or lymph node cells, taken before intestinal transplant. Every receptor here comes from a human donor who received an intestinal transplant. The CDR3 runs from the conserved cysteine through the conserved F or W. The order of the fields is D gene, clone size, V gene, J gene, CDR3 protein, CDR3 DNA. D genes are given only for firm matches. Rows may omit the clone size; those that give it use once, few, many or a size class.

TRBD1,NA,TRBV4-1,TRBJ2-1,CASSQDWDSTIF,TGCGCCAGCAGCCAGGATTGGGACAGTACGATCTTC
TRBD1,NA,TRBV7-9,TRBJ2-7,CASSLRQGTSYEQYF,TGTGCCAGCAGCTTAAGACAGGGGACTTCCTACGAGCAGTACTTC
NA,NA,TRBV19,TRBJ1-1,CASSPDSHRMNTEAFF,TGTGCCAGTAGTCCGGACAGTCATCGAATGAACACTGAAGCTTTCTTT
NA,NA,TRBV25-1,TRBJ2-1,CANLFDEQFF,TGTGCCAACCTCTTTGATGAGCAGTTCTTC
TRBD2,once,TRBV4-1,TRBJ2-1,CASSQLWTSATSSYNEQFF,TGCGCCAGCAGCCAGCTGTGGACTAGCGCGACTAGCTCCTACAATGAGCAGTTCTTC
NA,NA,TRBV10-3,TRBJ1-1,CAIRGAGNTEAFF,TGTGCCATCAGGGGGGCGGGGAACACTGAAGCTTTCTTT
NA,NA,TRBV7-6,TRBJ2-2,CASSSARTGELFF,TGTGCCAGCAGCTCCGCGAGGACCGGGGAGCTGTTTTTT
NA,NA,TRBV6-9,TRBJ2-1,CASKASPQGEQFF,TGTGCCAGCAAGGCTAGCCCCCAGGGTGAGCAGTTCTTC
TRBD1,once,TRBV7-6,TRBJ1-1,CASSLGGTVSPNTEAFF,TGTGCCAGCAGCTTGGGGGGGACAGTTTCTCCAAACACTGAAGCTTTCTTT
NA,NA,TRBV4-2,TRBJ2-3,CASSPRVEDTQYF,TGTGCCAGCAGCCCCCGGGTCGAAGATACGCAGTATTTT
NA,NA,TRBV7-8,TRBJ2-7,CASRYSYDSYEQYF,TGTGCCAGCAGATACTCGTATGACTCCTACGAGCAGTACTTC
TRBD2,NA,TRBV4-1,TRBJ2-5,CASSHDPGLASETQYF,TGCGCCAGCAGCCATGATCCGGGACTAGCGTCGGAGACCCAGTACTTC
NA,NA,TRBV29-1,TRBJ2-7,CSVVVGRDDEQYF,TGCAGCGTTGTGGTAGGCAGGGACGACGAGCAGTACTTC
NA,NA,TRBV5-4,TRBJ2-7,CAGSLGLGAGEQYF,TGTGCCGGCAGCTTGGGATTGGGGGCCGGCGAGCAGTACTTC
TRBD1,NA,TRBV7-9,TRBJ1-3,CASDRGVNTIYF,TGTGCCAGCGACAGGGGGGTAAACACCATATATTTT
NA,NA,TRBV4-1,TRBJ1-2,CASSLGGNYGYTF,TGCGCCAGCAGCCTAGGGGGTAACTATGGCTACACCTTC
NA,NA,TRBV5-8,TRBJ2-7,CASSLGTSGDEQYF,TGTGCCAGCAGCTTGGGGACCTCCGGGGACGAGCAGTACTTC
TRBD1,NA,TRBV11-2,TRBJ1-2,CASAVNRGLTTNYGYTF,TGTGCCAGCGCAGTAAACAGGGGACTGACTACTAACTATGGCTACACCTTC
TRBD1,NA,TRBV11-2,TRBJ2-7,CASSSSGGAYEQYF,TGTGCCAGCAGCTCTTCAGGGGGCGCCTACGAGCAGTACTTC
NA,NA,TRBV7-6,TRBJ2-7,CASSFRAMYEQYF,TGTGCCAGCAGCTTCCGGGCCATGTACGAGCAGTACTTC
NA,NA,TRBV13,TRBJ2-7,CASSSGLELGQYF,TGTGCCAGCAGCTCGGGACTCGAGTTAGGGCAGTACTTC
NA,NA,TRBV11-2,TRBJ2-3,CASSLRGAITDTQYF,TGTGCCAGCAGCTTAAGAGGGGCGATCACAGATACGCAGTATTTT
TRBD2,NA,TRBV27,TRBJ2-7,CASSSTGTSGIDEQYF,TGTGCCAGCAGTTCCACCGGGACTAGCGGGATCGACGAGCAGTACTTC
TRBD1,NA,TRBV27,TRBJ1-5,CASRNRGHNQPQHF,TGTGCCAGCAGAAACAGGGGGCACAATCAGCCCCAGCATTTT
NA,NA,TRBV28,TRBJ2-1,CASSLGLGYNEQFF,TGTGCCAGCAGTTTGGGCTTAGGCTACAATGAGCAGTTCTTC
TRBD2,once,TRBV19,TRBJ2-3,CASSIGGRFTDTQYF,TGTGCCAGTAGTATCGGCGGGAGGTTTACAGATACGCAGTATTTT
NA,NA,TRBV5-6,TRBJ1-1,CASSFEQTVEAFF,TGTGCCAGCAGCTTTGAACAGACAGTTGAAGCTTTCTTT
TRBD1,NA,TRBV2,TRBJ2-2,CASSENPPTGLAGELFF,TGTGCCAGCAGTGAAAACCCCCCGACAGGGTTGGCCGGGGAGCTGTTTTTT
TRBD1,once,TRBV11-2,TRBJ2-1,CASSFDRGLSYNEQFF,TGTGCCAGCAGCTTCGACAGGGGATTATCCTACAATGAGCAGTTCTTC
TRBD1,NA,TRBV5-4,TRBJ1-5,CASSHWTTGGNQPQHF,TGTGCCAGCAGCCACTGGACCACAGGGGGCAATCAGCCCCAGCATTTT
NA,few,TRBV19,TRBJ2-2,CASTPGGELFF,TGTGCCAGTACCCCGGGCGGGGAGCTGTTTTTT
NA,NA,TRBV14,TRBJ2-7,CASSQVGYEQYF,TGTGCCAGCAGCCAAGTGGGATACGAGCAGTACTTC
NA,once,TRBV5-1,TRBJ1-2,CASSLATTNYGYTF,TGCGCCAGCAGCTTGGCGACAACTAACTATGGCTACACCTTC
TRBD1,NA,TRBV14,TRBJ1-1,CASRDRVWDTEAFF,TGTGCCAGCAGGGACAGGGTATGGGACACTGAAGCTTTCTTT
NA,NA,TRBV7-8,TRBJ2-1,CASSLALPLSQSYNEQFF,TGTGCCAGCAGCTTAGCGCTCCCGCTTAGTCAGAGTTACAATGAGCAGTTCTTC
NA,NA,TRBV5-1,TRBJ1-5,CASSLAGGQPQHF,TGCGCCAGCAGCCTGGCCGGAGGTCAGCCCCAGCATTTT
NA,NA,TRBV5-1,TRBJ1-1,CASSPAEHEWDTEAFF,TGCGCCAGCAGTCCGGCGGAGCACGAGTGGGACACTGAAGCTTTCTTT
NA,NA,TRBV10-3,TRBJ1-5,CAISEWDQPQHF,TGTGCCATCAGTGAGTGGGATCAGCCCCAGCATTTT
NA,NA,TRBV27,TRBJ1-4,CASSFRAGRNEKLFF,TGTGCCAGCAGTTTTCGTGCGGGCCGTAATGAAAAACTGTTTTTT
NA,NA,TRBV11-2,TRBJ2-7,CASSLDRGRDGYEQYF,TGTGCCAGCAGCTTAGATCGAGGCCGAGATGGCTACGAGCAGTACTTC
TRBD2,NA,TRBV19,TRBJ2-7,CASSTQAGGPGEQYF,TGTGCCAGTAGTACACAAGCGGGAGGGCCAGGGGAGCAGTACTTC
NA,NA,TRBV30,TRBJ2-7,CAATPPSSYEQYF,TGTGCCGCTACGCCGCCTAGCTCCTACGAGCAGTACTTC
NA,NA,TRBV27,TRBJ2-5,CASSYQGGQETQYF,TGTGCCAGCAGTTACCAGGGTGGGCAAGAGACCCAGTACTTC
NA,NA,TRBV19,TRBJ1-1,CASSIFQNTEAFF,TGTGCCAGTAGTATTTTCCAGAACACTGAAGCTTTCTTT
NA,NA,TRBV6-5,TRBJ2-7,CASSYRYEQYF,TGTGCCAGCAGTTACCGGTACGAGCAGTACTTC
TRBD2,NA,TRBV9,TRBJ2-1,CASSANLDAGGWDEQFF,TGTGCCAGCAGCGCCAACCTAGATGCGGGAGGGTGGGATGAGCAGTTCTTC
NA,NA,TRBV9,TRBJ2-7,CASSATGLTTNEQYF,TGTGCCAGCAGCGCGACAGGTCTAACTACTAACGAGCAGTACTTC
NA,NA,TRBV27,TRBJ1-1,CASRAMMNTEAFF,TGTGCCAGCAGAGCCATGATGAACACTGAAGCTTTCTTT
NA,NA,TRBV13,TRBJ2-7,CASSLGYEQYF,TGTGCCAGCAGCTTAGGCTACGAGCAGTACTTC
TRBD1,NA,TRBV10-1,TRBJ1-5,CASSEGGQGGNQPQHF,TGCGCCAGCAGTGAGGGGGGACAGGGGGGCAATCAGCCCCAGCATTTT
NA,once,TRBV4-1,TRBJ2-7,CASSPPGNTYEQYF,TGCGCCAGCAGCCCCCCGGGGAATACCTACGAGCAGTACTTC
NA,NA,TRBV5-6,TRBJ2-7,CASSFGQVAYEQYF,TGTGCCAGCAGCTTCGGTCAGGTCGCCTACGAGCAGTACTTC